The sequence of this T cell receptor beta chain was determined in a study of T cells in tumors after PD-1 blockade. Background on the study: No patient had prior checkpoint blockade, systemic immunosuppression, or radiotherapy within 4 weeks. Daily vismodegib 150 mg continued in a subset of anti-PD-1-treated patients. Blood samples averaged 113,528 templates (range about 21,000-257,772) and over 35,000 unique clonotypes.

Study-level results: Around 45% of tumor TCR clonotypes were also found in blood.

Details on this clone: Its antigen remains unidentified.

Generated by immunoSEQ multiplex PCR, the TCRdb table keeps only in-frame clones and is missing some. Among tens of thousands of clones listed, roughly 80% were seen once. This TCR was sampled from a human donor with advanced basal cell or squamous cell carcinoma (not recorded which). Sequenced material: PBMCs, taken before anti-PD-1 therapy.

CDR3 protein: CASSLRSAGGPYEQYF. In nucleotides, the CDR3 is TGTGCCAGCAGCTTAAGGTCGGCGGGAGGGCCTTACGAGCAGTACTTC. The chain couples TRBV7-9 to TRBJ2-7; 9 nucleotides match TRBD2. In germline, CDR1 is SEHNR, CDR2 FQNEAQ (reference sequence). With V trimmed by 2 bases and J by 4 bases, 9 bases remained unmatched. CDR3 length: 16 residues.